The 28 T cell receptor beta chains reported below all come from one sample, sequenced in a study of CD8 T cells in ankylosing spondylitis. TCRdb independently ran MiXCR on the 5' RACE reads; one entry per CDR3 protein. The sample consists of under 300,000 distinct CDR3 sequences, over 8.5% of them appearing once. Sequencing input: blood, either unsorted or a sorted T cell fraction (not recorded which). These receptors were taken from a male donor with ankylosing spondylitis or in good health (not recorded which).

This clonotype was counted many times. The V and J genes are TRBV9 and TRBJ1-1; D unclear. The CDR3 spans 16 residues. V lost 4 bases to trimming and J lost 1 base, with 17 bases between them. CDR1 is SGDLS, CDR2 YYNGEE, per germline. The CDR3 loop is CASSPSAGQSNTEAFF. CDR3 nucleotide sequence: TGTGCCAGCAGCCCCTCTGCCGGGCAATCGAACACTGAAGCTTTCTTT. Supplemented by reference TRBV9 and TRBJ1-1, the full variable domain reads DSGVTQTPKHLITATGQRVTLRCSPRSGDLSVYWYQQSLDQGLQFLIQYYNGEERAKGNILERFSAQQFPDLHSELNLSSLELGDSALYFCASSPSAGQSNTEAFFGQGTRLTVV.

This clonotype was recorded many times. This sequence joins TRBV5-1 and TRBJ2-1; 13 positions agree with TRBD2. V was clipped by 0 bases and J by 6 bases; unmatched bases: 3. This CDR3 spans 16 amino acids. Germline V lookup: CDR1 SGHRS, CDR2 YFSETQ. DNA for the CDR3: TGCGCCAGCAGCTTGGAACTAGCGGGAGGGGTCAATGAGCAGTTCTTC. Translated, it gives CASSLELAGGVNEQFF.

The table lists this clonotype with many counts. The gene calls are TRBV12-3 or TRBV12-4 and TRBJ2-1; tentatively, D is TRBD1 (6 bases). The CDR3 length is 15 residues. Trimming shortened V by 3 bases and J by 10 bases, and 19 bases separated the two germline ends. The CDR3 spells CASSFRGTEVREQFF. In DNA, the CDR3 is TGTGCCAGCAGTTTCAGGGGCACAGAGGTTAGGGAGCAGTTCTTC.

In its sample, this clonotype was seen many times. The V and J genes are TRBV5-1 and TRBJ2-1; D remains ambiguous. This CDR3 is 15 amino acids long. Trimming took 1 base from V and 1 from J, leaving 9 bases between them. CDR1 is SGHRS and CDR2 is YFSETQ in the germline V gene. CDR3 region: CASSLSLQSYNEQFF. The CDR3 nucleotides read TGCGCCAGCAGCTTGTCCTTACAGTCCTACAATGAGCAGTTCTTC.

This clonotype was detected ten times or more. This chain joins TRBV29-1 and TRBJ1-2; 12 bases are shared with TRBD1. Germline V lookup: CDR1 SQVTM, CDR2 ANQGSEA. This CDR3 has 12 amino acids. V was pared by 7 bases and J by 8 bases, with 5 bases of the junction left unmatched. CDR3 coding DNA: TGCAGCGCCCCAGGGACAGGGGGCGGCTACACCTTC. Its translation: CSAPGTGGGYTF.

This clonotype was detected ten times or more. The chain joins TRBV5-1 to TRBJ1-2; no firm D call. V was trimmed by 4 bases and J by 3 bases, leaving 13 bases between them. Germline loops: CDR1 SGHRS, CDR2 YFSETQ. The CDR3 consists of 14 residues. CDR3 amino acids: CASSPDNRHYGYTF. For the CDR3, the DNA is TGCGCCAGCAGCCCCGACAATAGGCACTATGGCTACACCTTC.

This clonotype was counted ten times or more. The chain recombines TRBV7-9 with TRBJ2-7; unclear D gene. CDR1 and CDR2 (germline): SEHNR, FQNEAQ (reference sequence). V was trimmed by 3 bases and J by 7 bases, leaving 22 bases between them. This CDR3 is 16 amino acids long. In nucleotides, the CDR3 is TGTGCCAGCAGCTTGGGGTCCGGCAGCGATCGAGGTGAGCAGTACTTC. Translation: CASSLGSGSDRGEQYF.

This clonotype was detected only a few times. CDR3 coding DNA: TGTGCCAGCAGCTTAGCGCTGGGGATGGGGAGTGAAAAACTGTTTTTT. This sequence encodes CASSLALGMGSEKLFF. The V call is TRBV7-2, the J call TRBJ1-4; no clear D gene. The V end lost 0 bases, the J end lost 7 bases, and 15 bases lay between the germline ends. The CDR3 runs to 16 residues. Looked up from germline, CDR1 is SGHTA and CDR2 is FQGNSA.

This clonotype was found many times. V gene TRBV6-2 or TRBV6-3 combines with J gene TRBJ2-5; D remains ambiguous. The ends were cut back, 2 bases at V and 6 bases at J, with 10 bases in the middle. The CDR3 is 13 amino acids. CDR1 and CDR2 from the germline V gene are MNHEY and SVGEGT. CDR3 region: CASSYLNSKTQYF. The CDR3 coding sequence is TGTGCCAGCAGTTACCTAAACTCAAAGACCCAGTACTTC.

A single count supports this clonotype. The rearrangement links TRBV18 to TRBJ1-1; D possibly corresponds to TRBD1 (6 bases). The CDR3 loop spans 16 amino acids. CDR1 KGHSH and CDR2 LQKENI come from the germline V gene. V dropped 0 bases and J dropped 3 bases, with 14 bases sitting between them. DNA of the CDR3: TGTGCCAGCTCACCACCGGGCAGGGGAAGTGACACTGAAGCTTTCTTT. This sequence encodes CASSPPGRGSDTEAFF.

The CDR3 is CASSALARDEQFF. CDR3 sequence (DNA): TGCGCCAGCAGTGCCCTAGCGCGGGATGAGCAGTTCTTC. This chain joins TRBV10-1 and TRBJ2-1; weak D call: TRBD2 (6 bases). This CDR3 has 13 residues. Trimming took 4 bases from V and 8 from J, leaving 12 bases between them. Germline V gene lookup returns CDR1 WNHNN and CDR2 SYGVQD (reference sequence).

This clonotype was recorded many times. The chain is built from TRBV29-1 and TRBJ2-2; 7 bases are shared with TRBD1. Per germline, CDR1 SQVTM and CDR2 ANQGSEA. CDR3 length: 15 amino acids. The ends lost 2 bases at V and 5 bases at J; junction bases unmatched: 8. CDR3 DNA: TGCAGCGTTGAATCAGACAGGGAATTAACCGGGGAGCTGTTTTTT. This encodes CSVESDRELTGELFF.

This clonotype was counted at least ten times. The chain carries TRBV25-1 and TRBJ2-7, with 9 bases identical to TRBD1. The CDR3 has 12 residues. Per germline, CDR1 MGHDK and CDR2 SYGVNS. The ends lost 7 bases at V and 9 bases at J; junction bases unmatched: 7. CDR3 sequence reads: CASTPGQGGQYF. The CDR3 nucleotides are TGTGCCAGCACCCCGGGACAGGGTGGGCAGTACTTC.

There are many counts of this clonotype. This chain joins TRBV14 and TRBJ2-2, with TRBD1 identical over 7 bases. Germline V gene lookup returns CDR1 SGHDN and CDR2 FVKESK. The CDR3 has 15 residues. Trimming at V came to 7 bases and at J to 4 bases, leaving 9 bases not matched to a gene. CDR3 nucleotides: TGTGCCAGCAACCGGGGACAGCAGGGCACCGGGGAGCTGTTTTTT. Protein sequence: CASNRGQQGTGELFF.

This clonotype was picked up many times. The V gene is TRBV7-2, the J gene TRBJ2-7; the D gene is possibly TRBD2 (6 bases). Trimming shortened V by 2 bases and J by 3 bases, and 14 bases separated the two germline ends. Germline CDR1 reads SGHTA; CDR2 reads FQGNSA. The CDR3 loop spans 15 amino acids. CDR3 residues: CASSLIGDSSYEQYF. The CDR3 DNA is TGTGCCAGCAGCTTAATCGGGGACTCAAGCTACGAGCAGTACTTC.

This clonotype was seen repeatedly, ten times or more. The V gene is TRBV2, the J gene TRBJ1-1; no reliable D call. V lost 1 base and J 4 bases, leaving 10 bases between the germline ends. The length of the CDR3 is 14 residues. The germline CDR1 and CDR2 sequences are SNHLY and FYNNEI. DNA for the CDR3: TGTGCCAGCAGTGAAGAGGTCAGATTCACTGAAGCTTTCTTT. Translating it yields CASSEEVRFTEAFF.

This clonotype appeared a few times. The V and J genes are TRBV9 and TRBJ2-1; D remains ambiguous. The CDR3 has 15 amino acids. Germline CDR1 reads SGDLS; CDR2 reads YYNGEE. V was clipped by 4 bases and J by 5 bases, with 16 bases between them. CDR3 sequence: CASSPRTRPNNEQFF. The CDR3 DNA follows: TGTGCCAGCAGCCCACGCACGAGACCGAACAATGAGCAGTTCTTC.

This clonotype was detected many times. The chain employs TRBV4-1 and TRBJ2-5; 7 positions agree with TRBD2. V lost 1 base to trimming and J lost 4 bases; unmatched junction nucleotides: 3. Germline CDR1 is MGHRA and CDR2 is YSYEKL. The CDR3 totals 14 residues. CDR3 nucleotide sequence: TGCGCCAGCAGCCAAGCGTTAGCGGGAGAGACCCAGTACTTC. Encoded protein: CASSQALAGETQYF.

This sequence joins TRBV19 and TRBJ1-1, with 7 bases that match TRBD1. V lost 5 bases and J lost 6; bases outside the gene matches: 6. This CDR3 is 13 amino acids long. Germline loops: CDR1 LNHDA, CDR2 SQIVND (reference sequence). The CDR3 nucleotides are TGTGCCAGTAGTTCAGGGGGGGGCCCTGAAGCTTTCTTT. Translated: CASSSGGGPEAFF.

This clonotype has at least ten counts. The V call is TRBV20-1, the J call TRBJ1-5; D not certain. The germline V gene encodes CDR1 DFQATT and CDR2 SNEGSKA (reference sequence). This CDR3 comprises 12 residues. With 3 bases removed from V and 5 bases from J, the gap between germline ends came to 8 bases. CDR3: CSASRRDQPQHF. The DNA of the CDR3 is TGCAGTGCTAGTAGGCGGGATCAGCCCCAGCATTTT.

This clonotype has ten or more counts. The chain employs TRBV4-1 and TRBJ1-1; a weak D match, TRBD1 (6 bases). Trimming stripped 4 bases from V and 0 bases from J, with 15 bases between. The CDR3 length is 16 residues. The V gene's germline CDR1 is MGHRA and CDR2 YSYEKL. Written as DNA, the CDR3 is TGCGCCAGCAGCCTCCCTGCTGGGGGGCTGAACACTGAAGCTTTCTTT. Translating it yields CASSLPAGGLNTEAFF.

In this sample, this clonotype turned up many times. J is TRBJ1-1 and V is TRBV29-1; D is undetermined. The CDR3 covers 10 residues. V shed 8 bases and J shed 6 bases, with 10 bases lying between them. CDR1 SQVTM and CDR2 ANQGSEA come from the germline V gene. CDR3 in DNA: TGCAGCCCCGAGAGACCTGAAGCTTTCTTT. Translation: CSPERPEAFF.

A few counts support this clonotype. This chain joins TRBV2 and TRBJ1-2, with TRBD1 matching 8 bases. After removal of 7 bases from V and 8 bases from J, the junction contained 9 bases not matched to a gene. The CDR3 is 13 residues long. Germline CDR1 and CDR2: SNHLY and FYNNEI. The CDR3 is CASIKTGVEGYTF. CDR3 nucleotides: TGTGCCAGCATAAAGACAGGGGTCGAGGGCTACACCTTC.

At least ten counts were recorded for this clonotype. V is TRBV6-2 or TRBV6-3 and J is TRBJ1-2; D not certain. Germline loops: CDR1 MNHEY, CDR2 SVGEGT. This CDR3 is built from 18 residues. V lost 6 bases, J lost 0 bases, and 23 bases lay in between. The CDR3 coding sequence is TGTGCCAGCAGCCTTGGTGTGTTAGGCAGGCGATCTAACTATGGCTACACCTTC. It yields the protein CASSLGVLGRRSNYGYTF.

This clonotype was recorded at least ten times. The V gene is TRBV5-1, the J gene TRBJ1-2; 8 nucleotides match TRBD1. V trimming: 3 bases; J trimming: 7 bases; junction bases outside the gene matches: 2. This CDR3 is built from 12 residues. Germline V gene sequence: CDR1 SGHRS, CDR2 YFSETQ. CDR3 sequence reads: CASSSGGGGYTF. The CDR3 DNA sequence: TGCGCCAGCAGCTCAGGGGGCGGTGGCTACACCTTC.

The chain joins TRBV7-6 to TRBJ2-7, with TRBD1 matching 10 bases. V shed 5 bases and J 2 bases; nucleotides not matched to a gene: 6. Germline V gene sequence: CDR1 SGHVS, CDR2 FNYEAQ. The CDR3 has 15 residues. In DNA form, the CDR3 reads TGTGCCAGCAGCACGGGACAGGGGCGAGCCTACGAGCAGTACTTC. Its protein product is CASSTGQGRAYEQYF.

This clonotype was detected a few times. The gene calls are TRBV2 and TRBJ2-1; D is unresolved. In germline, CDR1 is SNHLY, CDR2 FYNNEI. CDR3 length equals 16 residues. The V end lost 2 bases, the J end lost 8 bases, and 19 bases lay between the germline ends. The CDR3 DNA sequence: TGTGCCAGCAGTGAAAGCCGCATGAATTCCCCCGATGAGCAGTTCTTC. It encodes CASSESRMNSPDEQFF.

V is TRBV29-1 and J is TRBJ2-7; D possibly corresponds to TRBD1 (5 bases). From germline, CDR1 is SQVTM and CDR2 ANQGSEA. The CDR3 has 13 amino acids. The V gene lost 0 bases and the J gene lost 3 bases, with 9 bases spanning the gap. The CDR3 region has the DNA TGCAGCGTTGAAGATCAGGGCGGCTACGAGCAGTACTTC. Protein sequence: CSVEDQGGYEQYF.